The 8 T cell receptor beta chains below come from one sample, sequenced in a study of cytomegalovirus exposure and HLA in healthy donors. The PCR had 60 Vbeta and 13 Jbeta primers. The method was immunoSEQ multiplex PCR; TCRdb's version includes in-frame clones alone and lacks a portion of them. The table records 120,000 or so clones, roughly 15% of them present only once. Sample: PBMCs. The source is a female donor in good health and CMV-seropositive.

The sample holds a few counts of this clone. Other DNA sequences of this sample code for an identical CDR3. The chain uses TRBV25-1 and TRBJ1-2, with a weak D call TRBD1 (6 bases). V lost 4 bases and J lost 7, with 10 bases in between. CDR3 size: 12 residues. CDR1 and CDR2 from the germline V gene are MGHDK and SYGVNS. The CDR3 region has the DNA TGTGCCAGCAGTGCAGGGGTAGGTGGCTACACCTTC. Encoded protein: CASSAGVGGYTF.

The CDR3 nucleotides are TGTGCCAGCAGTTTAGGGGCGCAGGGGAGTCAGCCCCAGCATTTT. Its translation: CASSLGAQGSQPQHF. This rearrangement joins TRBV27 to TRBJ1-5; perhaps TRBD1 as D (6 bases). The V gene's germline CDR1 is MNHEY and CDR2 SMNVEV (reference sequence). This CDR3 has 15 residues. V was shortened by 2 bases and J by 6 bases, with 14 bases between the two germline ends.

The V and J genes are TRBV5-4 and TRBJ1-3, with a possible D match to TRBD1 (6 bases). This CDR3 region has 14 residues. CDR1 is SGHNT and CDR2 is YYREEE in the germline V gene (reference sequence). Trimming cost V 3 bases and J 4 bases, with 11 bases left between them. In DNA form, the CDR3 reads TGTGCCAGCAGCTCCGGGACATCAGGAAACACCATATATTTT. Translating it yields CASSSGTSGNTIYF.

This CDR3 reads CASSVDGTGGKVDTDTQYF. For the CDR3, the DNA is TGTGCCAGCAGCGTAGATGGGACAGGGGGGAAGGTGGACACAGATACGCAGTATTTT. The rearrangement joins TRBV9 to TRBJ2-3; TRBD1 agrees at 11 bases. V lost 0 bases, J lost 2 bases, and 11 bases stayed unmatched. The CDR3 has 19 amino acids. CDR1 and CDR2 from the germline V gene are SGDLS and YYNGEE. The whole variable domain, remainder taken from reference TRBV9 and TRBJ2-3, is DSGVTQTPKHLITATGQRVTLRCSPRSGDLSVYWYQQSLDQGLQFLIQYYNGEERAKGNILERFSAQQFPDLHSELNLSSLELGDSALYFCASSVDGTGGKVDTDTQYFGPGTRLTVL.

In its sample, this clone was seen a few times. The chain has TRBV30 and TRBJ1-3; TRBD1 matches at 8 bases. V was pared by 6 bases and J by 2 bases, with 3 bases of the junction left unmatched. In germline, CDR1 is GTSNPN, CDR2 SVGIG (reference sequence). CDR3 size: 13 residues. The CDR3 loop is CACQTGAGNTIYF. The CDR3 bases are TGTGCCTGTCAGACAGGGGCTGGAAACACCATATATTTT.

This clone was observed at least ten times. V usage is TRBV11-2 and J usage is TRBJ2-3; the D is unclear. CDR1 SGHAT and CDR2 FQNNGV come from the germline V gene. The CDR3 totals 13 residues. V gave up 0 bases and J gave up 10 bases, with 11 bases separating them. The CDR3 region has the DNA TGTGCCAGCAGCTTAGACCTCGGTTCGCCGCAGTATTTT. As protein: CASSLDLGSPQYF.

Only a few counts were recorded for this clone. This sequence joins TRBV5-6 and TRBJ1-1; the D gene is possibly TRBD1 (6 bases). The V end was cut by 4 bases, the J end by 7 bases, with 17 bases between. Germline CDR1 is SGHDT and CDR2 is YYEEEE. The CDR3 runs 14 residues. CDR3 region: CASSPALADSEAFF. The CDR3 DNA reads TGTGCCAGCAGCCCCGCCTTGGCGGACAGTGAAGCTTTCTTT.

CDR3 nucleotide sequence: TGTGCCAGCAGTTTTGGGGGCCTAGGAAACACCATATATTTT. It codes for CASSFGGLGNTIYF. The rearrangement uses TRBV27 and TRBJ1-3; TRBD1 might be the D (6 bases). The CDR3 runs to 14 residues. Trimming took 3 bases from V and 4 from J, leaving 10 bases between them. The germline V gene has CDR1 MNHEY and CDR2 SMNVEV (reference sequence).